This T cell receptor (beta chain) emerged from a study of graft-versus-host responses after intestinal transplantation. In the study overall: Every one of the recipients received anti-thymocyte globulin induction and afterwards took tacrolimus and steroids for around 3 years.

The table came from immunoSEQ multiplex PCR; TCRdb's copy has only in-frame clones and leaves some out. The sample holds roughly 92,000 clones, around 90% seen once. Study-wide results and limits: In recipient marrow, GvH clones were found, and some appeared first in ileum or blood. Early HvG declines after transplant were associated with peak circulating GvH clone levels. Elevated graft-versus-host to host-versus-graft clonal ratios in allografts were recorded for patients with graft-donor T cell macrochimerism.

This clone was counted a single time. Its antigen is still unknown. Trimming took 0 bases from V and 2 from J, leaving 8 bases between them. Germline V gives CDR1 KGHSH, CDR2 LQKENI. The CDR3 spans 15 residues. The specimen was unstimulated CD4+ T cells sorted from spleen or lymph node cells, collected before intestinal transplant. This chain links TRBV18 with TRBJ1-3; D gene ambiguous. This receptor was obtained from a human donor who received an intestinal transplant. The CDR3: CASSPPAGAGNTIYF. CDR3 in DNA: TGTGCCAGCTCACCACCGGCCGGGGCTGGAAACACCATATATTTT.